Detailed here is one T cell receptor (beta chain). The data were obtained in a study of blood T cell repertoires in COVID-19. The wider study: Italy, Spain and the United States were the sources of the convalescent and acute COVID-19 samples.

CDR3 size: 16 residues. Germline V lookup: CDR1 SGHTA, CDR2 FQGTGA. The V segment lost 2 bases and the J segment 4 bases; nucleotides outside the gene matches: 3. Only in-frame clones appear in the TCRdb table, and some are missing; sequencing was by immunoSEQ multiplex PCR. The table has around 300,000 clones, around nine tenths seen once; the top ten hold about 2.7%. Sequenced sample: PBMCs or T cells enriched from blood (not recorded which). This TCR came from a woman aged 18-29 years who had recovered from COVID-19. The chain has TRBV7-3 and TRBJ2-2; 11 bases fit TRBD2. The CDR3 region is CASSLGLAGSTGELFF. CDR3 coding DNA: TGTGCCAGCAGCTTAGGACTAGCGGGTTCCACCGGGGAGCTGTTTTTT. Full variable domain (rest looked up from reference TRBV7-3 and TRBJ2-2): GAGVSQTPSNKVTEKGKYVELRCDPISGHTALYWYRQSLGQGPEFLIYFQGTGAADDSGLPNDRFFAVRPEGSVSTLKIQRTERGDSAVYLCASSLGLAGSTGELFFGEGSRLTVL.